This TCR beta chain was captured in a study of metastatic and nonmetastatic thyroid tumors. As for the study in general: Repertoires were compared across blood and tumor or nodule tissue from malignant and benign thyroid patients.

From the PCR reads, TCRdb re-called clones with MiXCR. This sample has approximately 41,000 clones; around 28% occur once, and the top ten carry more than 9%. Patients had received no treatment of any kind before thyroid surgery. Trimming shortened V by 3 bases and J by 1 base, and 8 bases separated the two germline ends. From germline, CDR1 is GTSNPN and CDR2 SVGIG (reference sequence). The CDR3 contains 13 residues. This clone was detected many times. Its antigen is as yet unknown. Points from the study as a whole: Significantly higher TCR beta diversity was reportedly seen in malignant thyroid tumors than benign nodules, in blood and tumor.

Sequencing was performed on blood. The source of this sequence is a male donor with papillary thyroid cancer or a benign thyroid nodule (not recorded which). Some clones in this sample may be carry-over from other donors' samples. The V call is TRBV30, the J call TRBJ2-3; D gene uncertain. This chain's CDR3 is CAWSLDGTDTQYF. DNA of the CDR3: TGTGCCTGGAGCTTAGATGGCACAGATACGCAGTATTTT.